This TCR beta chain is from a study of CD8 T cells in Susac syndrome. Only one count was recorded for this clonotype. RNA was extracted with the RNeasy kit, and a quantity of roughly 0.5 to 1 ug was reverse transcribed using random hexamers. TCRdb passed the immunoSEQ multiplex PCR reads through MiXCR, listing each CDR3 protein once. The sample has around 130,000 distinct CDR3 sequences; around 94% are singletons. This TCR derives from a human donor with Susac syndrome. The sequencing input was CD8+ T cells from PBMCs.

The CDR3 bases are TGTGCCAGCAGATTGGACAGGGGCACTGAAGCTTTCTTT. Translated, it gives CASRLDRGTEAFF. This sequence joins TRBV6-5 and TRBJ1-1; 9 nucleotides align to TRBD1. The ends lost 6 bases at V and 4 bases at J; junction bases unmatched: 3. Per the germline V gene, CDR1 is MNHEY and CDR2 is SVGAGI. CDR3 length equals 13 residues.